This TCR beta chain came from a study of T cell repertoires in cytomegalovirus infection. About the study: Indications came from public TCR beta signatures; they pointed to CMV infection and to a matching HLA type.

Trimming removed 2 bases from V and 2 bases from J, with 9 bases in between. The CDR3 sequence is 14 residues long. Germline V lookup: CDR1 WSHSY, CDR2 SAAADI. TCRdb redid the calling of the reads with MiXCR, one entry per CDR3 protein. The sample contains approximately 500,000 distinct CDR3 sequences, about 15% of which appear only once. Findings and limits, study-wide: In two of eight donors, the top clonotype was HLA-C-restricted CMV-specific. Identification of carriers of CMV plus the relevant HLA was performed using cumulative public TCR beta family frequency.

At least ten counts were recorded for this clonotype. Its specificity is not known. The receptor's source is a human donor in good health (CMV status not recorded). Some clones in this sample may be carry-over from other donors' samples. This rearrangement joins TRBV10-2 to TRBJ2-5, with D hard to call. Sequenced sample: CD8+ T cells from PBMCs. The CDR3 is CASSERALQETQYF. DNA for the CDR3: TGCGCCAGCAGTGAGAGAGCGTTACAAGAGACCCAGTACTTC.